The 4 T cell receptor beta chains listed next were all sequenced from one sample in a study of cytomegalovirus exposure and HLA in healthy donors. PCR amplification relied on 60 Vbeta primers (plus 13 Jbeta primers). TCRdb's copy holds only in-frame clones and misses some; the assay was immunoSEQ multiplex PCR. The repertoire table contains under 100,000 clones. Source material: PBMCs. The receptors stem from a woman aged 25 to 39 in good health and CMV-seronegative.

The gene calls are TRBV25-1 and TRBJ2-3, with 9 bases that match TRBD1. The CDR3 spans 18 residues. J lost 4 bases, V lost 6 bases, and 17 bases had no gene match. Looked up from germline, CDR1 is MGHDK and CDR2 is SYGVNS. The CDR3 nucleotides read TGTGCCAGCAGCGGAGAACCCGGGACAGGGACCGGCCCAGATACGCAGTATTTT. Translation: CASSGEPGTGTGPDTQYF.

The V gene is TRBV7-6, the J gene TRBJ2-4; 13 positions agree with TRBD2. V dropped 5 bases and J dropped 4; count of bases not matched to a gene: 5. CDR3 length: 16 residues. CDR1 SGHVS and CDR2 FNYEAQ come from the germline V gene. The CDR3, as DNA: TGTGCCAGCAGCCAACTAGCGGGAGGGGAAAAAAACATTCAGTACTTC. Amino acids: CASSQLAGGEKNIQYF. The variable domain in full, with the rest retrieved from reference TRBV7-6 and TRBJ2-4, is GAGVSQSPRYKVTKRGQDVALRCDPISGHVSLYWYRQALGQGPEFLTYFNYEAQQDKSGLPNDRFSAERPEGSISTLTIQRTEQRDSAMYRCASSQLAGGEKNIQYFGAGTRLSVL.

V is TRBV4-2 and J is TRBJ1-1, with a weak D call TRBD1 (5 bases). The CDR3 length is 14 residues. Trimming took off 4 bases at V and 7 bases at J, with 16 bases between the two ends. Germline CDR1 LGHNA, CDR2 YNFKEQ. CDR3 sequence: CASSRNLRGGEAFF. Here the CDR3 DNA reads TGTGCCAGCAGCCGAAATCTAAGGGGTGGTGAAGCTTTCTTT.

The V gene is TRBV6-5, the J gene TRBJ1-2, with 7 bases lining up with TRBD1. CDR1 and CDR2 from the germline V gene are MNHEY and SVGAGI. CDR3 length: 14 residues. Losses at the gene ends were 0 bases for V and 6 bases for J; bases not matched to a gene: 4. DNA of the CDR3: TGTGCCAGCAGTTACTCCGACAGGGTGGATGGCTACACCTTC. Translated: CASSYSDRVDGYTF.